This T cell receptor beta chain was identified in a study of shared clonotypes between healthy human individuals. Study-level results: Clonotype sharing among donors was expected to depend on sequencing depth. Shared across a few donors were roughly 4.7% of the naive CD4 clonotypes.

Notes on this clone: The antigen remains undetermined.

Produced via immunoSEQ multiplex PCR; TCRdb's table is partial and in-frame only. This table has around 690,000 clones, 90% appearing once. The CDR3 consists of 14 residues. Germline CDR1 MNHEY, CDR2 SMNVEV (reference sequence). V dropped 5 bases and J dropped 6 bases, with 13 bases sitting between them. The chain is built from TRBV27 and TRBJ2-2; the D is unclear. Material for sequencing was memory CD8+ T cells from PBMCs. Subset given: CD45RO+ cells pooled with CCR7-negative TemRA cells. The origin of this receptor is a man younger than 35 in good health. Some clones in this sample may be carry-over from other donors' samples. CDR3 sequence (DNA): TGTGCCAGCAGTCCCGGCCTTGGCCCCGGGGAGCTGTTTTTT. Amino acid sequence: CASSPGLGPGELFF.